The entry below describes one TCR beta chain. TCRdb's table, derived via immunoSEQ multiplex PCR, lists solely in-frame clones and lacks some. Of under 95,000 clones listed, about 90% are singletons. This sample was taken from a study of blood T cell repertoires in COVID-19. The CDR3 has 15 amino acids. The V gene end was trimmed by 6 bases and the J gene end by 1 base; junction bases not matched to a gene: 5. Germline CDR1 is MDHEN and CDR2 is SYDVKM. The receptor was isolated from a human donor with acute or convalescent COVID-19. The donor label of this sample is uncertain. The source material was peripheral blood. This chain joins TRBV28 and TRBJ1-1; 10 bases match TRBD1. The CDR3 region has the DNA TGTGCCAGCAGGGAGAGACAGGGGGCGAACACTGAAGCTTTCTTT. This translates into CASRERQGANTEAFF.